The next 8 T cell receptor beta chains were all read from a single sample in a study of blood T cells in healthy people across ages. Together with a sample-barcoded 5' primer, a J-beta primer mix was included in a second PCR lasting roughly 6 to 12 cycles. In TCRdb, the 5' RACE reads were re-called with MiXCR into one record per CDR3 protein. Of approximately 850,000 distinct CDR3 sequences in the sample, over 45% were seen once. The sequenced sample was blood. Source of these receptors: a man younger than 40 in good health.

This sequence joins TRBV27 and TRBJ1-5; D is unresolved. The V end lost 6 bases, the J end lost 0 bases, and 6 bases lay between the germline ends. The CDR3 sequence is 13 residues long. From germline, CDR1 is MNHEY and CDR2 SMNVEV (reference sequence). The chain's CDR3 is CASRLTSNQPQHF. Here the CDR3 DNA reads TGTGCCAGCAGGCTCACTAGCAATCAGCCCCAGCATTTT.

The V and J genes are TRBV11-2 and TRBJ2-1, with D tentatively TRBD1 or TRBD2 (6 bases each). The CDR3 has 16 residues. The V gene's germline CDR1 is SGHAT and CDR2 FQNNGV. V gave up 5 bases and J gave up 5 bases, with 19 bases separating them. CDR3 DNA: TGTGCCAGCAGCCAAGGAGGGGGGCGACCAGACAATGAGCAGTTCTTC. Amino acids: CASSQGGGRPDNEQFF.

The chain is built from TRBV20-1 and TRBJ2-7; TRBD2 matches at 8 bases. The CDR3 contains 16 residues. Trimming at V came to 3 bases and at J to 0 bases, leaving 10 bases not matched to a gene. Germline V gene data show CDR1 as DFQATT and CDR2 as SNEGSKA (reference sequence). Written as DNA, the CDR3 is TGCAGTGCTAGCAATTTAGCGGGAACGAGCTCCTACGAGCAGTACTTC. Protein sequence: CSASNLAGTSSYEQYF.

A note on this clonotype: At one end, the junction sequence differs from germline, possibly due to a read error. The J gene is TRBJ1-6, the V gene TRBV25-1, with D perhaps TRBD1 (5 bases). This CDR3 contains 13 residues. CDR1 and CDR2 (germline): MGHDK, SYGVNS. The CDR3 here is CASSDSLNSPLHF. The CDR3 DNA is TGCGCCAGCAGTGACAGCTTAAATTCACCCCTCCACTTT.

This chain joins TRBV7-2 and TRBJ1-1; D is unresolved. CDR3 length: 14 amino acids. The germline CDR1 and CDR2 sequences are SGHTA and FQGNSA. Trimming took 5 bases from V and 6 from J, leaving 16 bases between them. The CDR3 DNA reads as TGTGCCAGCAGCGGGAAGGCCGCCACATCTGAAGCTTTCTTT. Translating gives CASSGKAATSEAFF.

At least ten counts were recorded for this clonotype. This sequence joins TRBV29-1 and TRBJ2-7; D is perhaps TRBD2 (6 bases). Looked up from germline, CDR1 is SQVTM and CDR2 is ANQGSEA. This CDR3 has 14 residues. V was clipped by 8 bases and J by 7 bases, with 24 bases between them. The DNA for the CDR3 is TGCAGCCTTACTCCCCTTACGCGGGCGGGGGAGCAGTACTTC. It specifies CSLTPLTRAGEQYF.

Remarks on this clonotype: One junction end disagrees with the germline gene, perhaps due to a read error. The chain employs TRBV12-3 or TRBV12-4 and TRBJ1-2; D is uncertain. The CDR3 consists of 14 residues. This CDR3 reads CASSVELDLYGCTF. Here the CDR3 DNA reads TGTGCCAGCAGTGTTGAACTGGACCTGTATGGCTGCACCTTC.

The chain couples TRBV24-1 to TRBJ2-1; 13 nucleotides align to TRBD2. Germline-derived CDR1 and CDR2 are KGHDR and SFDVKD. V shed 5 bases, J shed 7 bases, and the junction held 4 bases outside the gene matches. The CDR3 loop spans 15 amino acids. The CDR3 DNA is TGTGCCACCAGTGGGACTAGCGGGAGCTTAAATGAGCAGTTCTTC. Translation: CATSGTSGSLNEQFF.